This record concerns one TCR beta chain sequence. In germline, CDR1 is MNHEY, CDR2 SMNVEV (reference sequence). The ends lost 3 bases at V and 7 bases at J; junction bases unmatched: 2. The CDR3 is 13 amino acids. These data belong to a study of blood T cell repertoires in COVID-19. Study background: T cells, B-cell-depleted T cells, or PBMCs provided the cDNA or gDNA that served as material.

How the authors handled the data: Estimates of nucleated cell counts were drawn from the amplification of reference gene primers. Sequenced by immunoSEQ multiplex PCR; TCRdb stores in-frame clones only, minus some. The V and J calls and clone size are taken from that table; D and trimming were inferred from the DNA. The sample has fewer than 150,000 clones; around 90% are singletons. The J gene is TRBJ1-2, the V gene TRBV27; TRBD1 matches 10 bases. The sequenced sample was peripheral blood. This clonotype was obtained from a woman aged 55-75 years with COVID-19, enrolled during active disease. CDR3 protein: CASSFRDRGGYTF. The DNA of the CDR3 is TGTGCCAGCAGTTTCCGGGACAGGGGTGGCTACACCTTC.